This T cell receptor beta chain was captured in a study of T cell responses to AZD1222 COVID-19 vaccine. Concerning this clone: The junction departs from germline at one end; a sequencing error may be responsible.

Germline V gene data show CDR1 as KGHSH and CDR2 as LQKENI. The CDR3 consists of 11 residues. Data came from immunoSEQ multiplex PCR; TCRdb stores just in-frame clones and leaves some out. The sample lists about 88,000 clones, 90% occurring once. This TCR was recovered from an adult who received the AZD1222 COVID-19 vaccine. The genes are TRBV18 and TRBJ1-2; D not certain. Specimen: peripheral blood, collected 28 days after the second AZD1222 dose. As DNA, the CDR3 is TGTGCCAGCTCACCACGGGAGTACGTTTTCTTC. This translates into CASSPREYVFF.